Listed here are 2 T cell receptor beta chains from one sample, sequenced in a study of PD-1 blockade in mismatch repair-deficient tumors. Here immunoSEQ multiplex PCR was the method, and the copy in TCRdb shows in-frame clones only, minus some. The data hold about 120,000 clones, with about 74% observed a single time. Material: peripheral blood, obtained 60 weeks after starting pembrolizumab. The receptors come from an adult with mismatch repair-deficient cancer.

This clone was detected a few times. CDR3: CAISESELSGNTIYF. CDR3 DNA: TGTGCCATCAGTGAGTCAGAGCTCTCTGGAAACACCATATATTTT. The J gene is TRBJ1-3, the V gene TRBV10-3; no definite D call. The CDR3 contains 15 residues. V gave up 0 bases and J gave up 0 bases, with 6 bases separating them. Germline loops: CDR1 ENHRY, CDR2 SYGVKD.

This chain uses TRBV18 with TRBJ1-2; 12 bases are a match to TRBD1. The CDR3 contains 18 residues. V lost 2 bases, J lost 3 bases, and 10 bases stayed unmatched. The germline CDR1 and CDR2 sequences are KGHSH and LQKENI. CDR3 region: CASSPSGTGGPSYYGYTF. DNA for the CDR3: TGTGCCAGCTCACCATCCGGGACAGGGGGCCCCAGCTACTATGGCTACACCTTC.